This entry lists 10 T cell receptor beta chains sequenced from one sample in a study of cytomegalovirus exposure and HLA in healthy donors. Vbeta (60) and Jbeta (13) primers were used in the PCR. Measured with immunoSEQ multiplex PCR; TCRdb has only the in-frame clones, and not every one. Seen here are 65,000 or so clones, 70% to 80% observed once, and the top ten hold approximately 3.4%. Material: PBMCs. The origin of the receptors is a middle-aged woman in good health and CMV-seropositive.

This clone was counted between two and nine times. This chain links TRBV7-2 with TRBJ2-7; 8 bases fit TRBD1. This CDR3 region has 15 residues. The V segment lost 4 bases and the J segment 3 bases; nucleotides outside the gene matches: 8. The germline gives CDR1 SGHTA, CDR2 FQGNSA. The CDR3 DNA is TGTGCCAGCAGCTACCCGGGACAGGCGCGCTACGAGCAGTACTTC. It encodes CASSYPGQARYEQYF.

The gene calls are TRBV27 and TRBJ2-7; D may be TRBD2 (6 bases). The CDR3 runs to 15 residues. V was cut by 3 bases and J by 2 bases, with 14 bases left in between. Germline V gene lookup returns CDR1 MNHEY and CDR2 SMNVEV (reference sequence). For the CDR3, the DNA is TGTGCCAGCAGTTTCTTAGGGACTCAGGCCTACGAGCAGTACTTC. Protein product: CASSFLGTQAYEQYF.

The genes are TRBV30 and TRBJ2-1, with 9 positions matching TRBD2. The germline gives CDR1 GTSNPN, CDR2 SVGIG (reference sequence). V dropped 0 bases and J dropped 3; count of bases not matched to a gene: 15. The CDR3 length is 19 residues. The CDR3 protein is CAWSVFSGLQRGDYNEQFF. The CDR3 coding sequence is TGTGCCTGGAGTGTATTCTCCGGGCTACAGCGGGGGGACTACAATGAGCAGTTCTTC. Complete variable domain (other parts from reference TRBV30 and TRBJ2-1): SQTIHQWPATLVQPVGSPLSLECTVEGTSNPNLYWYRQAAGRGLQLLFYSVGIGQISSEVPQNLSASRPQDRQFILSSKKLLLSDSGFYLCAWSVFSGLQRGDYNEQFFGPGTRLTVL.

This clone was seen a single time. The chain combines TRBV30 with TRBJ1-2; possible D gene TRBD1, 5 bases. Per germline, CDR1 GTSNPN and CDR2 SVGIG (reference sequence). The V end lost 1 base, the J end lost 7 bases, and 16 bases lay between the germline ends. This CDR3 is built from 14 residues. The CDR3 nucleotides are TGTGCCTGGAGTGGAGGCAGGGCCGGGGGTGGCTACACCTTC. This gives the protein CAWSGGRAGGGYTF.

This chain joins TRBV6-1 and TRBJ1-5; no clear D gene. The germline V and J ends were trimmed by 9 bases and 7 bases, with 16 bases remaining between them. CDR3 length: 13 residues. Germline V gene lookup returns CDR1 MNHNS and CDR2 SASEGT. CDR3: CASNRDSEQPQHF. The CDR3 DNA reads TGTGCCAGTAATCGGGATTCTGAACAGCCCCAGCATTTT.

V is TRBV11-2 and J is TRBJ2-1; TRBD2 agrees at 10 bases. The V and J ends lost 1 base and 8 bases, in that order; junction bases with no gene match: 8. From germline, CDR1 is SGHAT and CDR2 FQNNGV. The CDR3 has 16 residues. The CDR3 DNA reads TGTGCCAGCAGCTTAGCGAGCGGGGGGGCCGGGGATGAGCAGTTCTTC. Translating gives CASSLASGGAGDEQFF.

The chain is built from TRBV7-2 and TRBJ1-4, with 10 bases that match TRBD1. The CDR3 is 15 residues long. The V gene end was trimmed by 1 base and the J gene end by 5 bases; junction bases not matched to a gene: 1. Germline loops: CDR1 SGHTA, CDR2 FQGNSA. The CDR3 DNA reads TGTGCCAGCAGCTTAGTGGGACAGGGGAATGAAAAACTGTTTTTT. Translating gives CASSLVGQGNEKLFF.

CDR3 region: CASSQEDGGLSNQPQHF. In nucleotides, the CDR3 is TGCGCCAGCAGCCAAGAAGACGGGGGGTTGAGCAATCAGCCCCAGCATTTT. The chain is built from TRBV4-1 and TRBJ1-5, with D perhaps matching TRBD1 (5 bases). This CDR3 spans 17 amino acids. From germline, CDR1 is MGHRA and CDR2 YSYEKL. With 0 bases removed from V and 1 base from J, the gap between germline ends came to 13 bases.

This clone was picked up one time. J is TRBJ2-5 and V is TRBV7-9, with D possibly TRBD2 on 6 matching bases. Trimming took 2 bases from V and 3 from J, leaving 10 bases between them. Looked up from germline, CDR1 is SEHNR and CDR2 is FQNEAQ (reference sequence). The CDR3 totals 14 residues. The CDR3 here is CASSLLGGEETQYF. For the CDR3, the DNA is TGTGCCAGCAGCTTATTAGGCGGGGAAGAGACCCAGTACTTC.

This clone was counted only a few times. The chain carries TRBV6-6 and TRBJ1-4; D may be TRBD1 (5 bases). There are 15 residues in the CDR3. Germline CDR1 and CDR2: MNHNY and SVGAGI (reference sequence). The V end lost 0 bases, the J end lost 8 bases, and 13 bases lay between the germline ends. The CDR3 spells CASSYSKGVKEKLFF. For the CDR3, the DNA is TGTGCCAGCAGTTACTCGAAAGGGGTTAAAGAAAAACTGTTTTTT.